Reported below is one T cell receptor (beta chain). This clonotype occurred many times. Its antigen remains undetermined. No base quality information exists; no much larger clone differs at one position. RNA was isolated from bulk unsorted tissue, and RNA quality was assessed with a NanoDrop ND-1000 and an Agilent 2100. All donors had newly diagnosed lung cancer, had not received prior chemotherapy, and were admitted for thoracic surgery in China between August and November 2014. The study excluded patients who had received radiotherapy or chemotherapy before or who had another cancer at the same time. Surgical tissue pieces of about 1-2.1 cm3 were preserved in RNAlater solution and stored at -80 °C until use. CDR1 and CDR2, per the germline V gene, are SGHRS and YFSETQ. Trimming costs V 2 bases and J 7 bases, and their ends lie 16 bases apart. Including the terminal cysteine and phenylalanine, the CDR3 comprises 14 residues. Only CDR3 DNA is held: 42 bases, read in frame from base 1.

Library creation used multiplex PCR. TCRdb shows the sequencer as Illumina HiSeq 2500. TCRbeta libraries were constructed through three rounds of nested PCR with primers (Table S4) according to protocols adapted from ARM-PCR. PCR products of 200-500 bp were gel-excised and purified with the QIAquick gel extraction kit before sequencing. In the authors' own workflow: Reads were cleaned with Trimmomatic, merged with FLASH into complete CDR3 sequences, and assigned to V(D)J germline segments with MiTCR. Clonal diversity was computed as the inverse Simpson's index with VDJtools. Productive reads were defined as in-frame sequences without a premature stop codon. TCRdb ran its own pipeline on the public reads, namely fastp trimming at Q25 and MiXCR clone calling, and kept in-frame beta chains. Identical CDR3 protein sequences are pooled into one entry, listed with their most common genes and DNA. The V and J calls, along with clone size, are taken from TCRdb and not from the paper's own processing. The sample table contains some 74,000 distinct CDR3 sequences; only one count was recorded for 55% to 75% of them. The biggest ten clones account for around 9.5% of the sample.

This sample is drawn from a study of tumor and adjacent non-tumor tissue in lung cancer (dated by TCRdb to 2016 to 2019). About the full investigation: The cohort included more than nine adenocarcinoma, a couple of squamous cell carcinoma and 1 small cell lung cancer patients. Ages among the roughly 15 patients ranged from about 31 to 80 years, there were around 10 men and 5 women, and disease was at TNM stage I to III. TCRbeta CDR3 sequencing was performed on a few dozen paired specimens, with one tumor sample and one normal lung sample collected per patient. The study compared bulk TCRbeta repertoires between lung tumor tissue and matched distant non-tumor lung tissue from around 16 lung cancer patients. In total, sequencing yielded over 95 million productive TCRbeta reads, which works out to an average of about 4.2 million reads per sample.

Study-level results and caveats: TCR diversity was significantly higher in younger patients, and higher tumor TCR diversity was associated with shorter overall and disease-free survival. Tumor tissue showed significantly higher TCR diversity (inverse Simpson) than normal lung tissue, at roughly 390 vs 170 (P = 0.0075, Mann-Whitney U test). In normal lung, the top 100 clones accounted for a significantly larger cumulative share of the repertoire than in tumor tissue. The cohort had only approximately 16 patients, and the authors noted that larger samples and more detailed clinical data are needed. Peripheral blood was not sequenced, so blood TCRbeta repertoires were not examined in the lung cancer patients of the study. Neither the sequencing platform nor unique molecular identifiers are mentioned in the methods.

Sequenced sample: lung tumor tissue. The chain uses TRBV5-1 and TRBJ2-7; there is no confident call for the D gene. The receptor's source is a woman in her thirties or forties with non-small cell lung cancer. The sequence in DNA is TGCGCCAGCAGCTTCGACAAGTCTTTGGGGGAGCAGTACTTC. Its translation is CASSFDKSLGEQYF.